The clone carrying this TCR beta chain was seen many times. CDR1 and CDR2 (germline): MNHNS, SASEGT. The J segment lost 11 bases and the V segment lost 8 bases, leaving 14 bases of the junction unmatched. This CDR3 comprises 13 residues. TCR beta CDR3 sequences were amplified from RNA transcripts. In the first-round RT-PCR of the TCR CDR3, the HTBI primer set was used. MiXCR was run by TCRdb on the multiplex PCR reads, yielding one entry per CDR3 protein. The sample includes 300,000 to 450,000 distinct CDR3 sequences, 15% to 20% of them seen just once. The entry originates in a study of T cells in Graves' hyperthyroidism and ophthalmopathy.

The TCR originated in a woman between 35 and 50 years old with Graves' ophthalmopathy. This sequence joins TRBV6-1 and TRBJ2-7, with TRBD1 identical over 8 bases. Sequenced input: blood. CDR3 nucleotide sequence: TGTGCCAGCGGAGAGGACAGGGCGATTCAGGAGTACTTC. Translation gives CASGEDRAIQEYF.